The 15 T cell receptor beta chains reported below all come from one sample, sequenced in a study of T-cell reconstitution after alpha-beta-depleted transplantation in children. The authors prepared the TCRbeta library with unique molecular identifiers. TCRdb re-analysed the PCR reads in MiXCR, keeping a single row per CDR3 protein. In the table there are around 380,000 distinct CDR3 sequences, 11% of which are singletons. This specimen consisted of PBMCs from the stem cell graft donor, obtained from the stem cell graft. The receptors come from a human donor who donated a stem cell graft to a child with acute myeloid leukemia.

This clonotype was detected only a few times. V and J are TRBV6-5 and TRBJ1-5; no firm D call. Germline V CDR1 and CDR2: MNHEY, SVGAGI. Trimming removed 4 bases at V and 4 bases at J, with 11 bases between. This CDR3 contains 14 residues. CDR3 DNA: TGTGCCAGCAGTTCCGTAGGCCCAAATCAGCCCCAGCATTTT. Amino acid sequence: CASSSVGPNQPQHF.

CDR3 region: CSATGGTSGVYYTQYF. As DNA, the CDR3 is TGCAGTGCTACCGGGGGGACTAGCGGGGTTTATTATACGCAGTATTTT. V is TRBV20-1 and J is TRBJ2-3; 13 bases line up with TRBD2. CDR1 and CDR2 (germline): DFQATT, SNEGSKA (reference sequence). The CDR3 runs to 16 residues. The junction had 11 bases not matched to a gene; V was cut back by 4 bases and J by 7 bases.

In this sample, this clonotype turned up a few times. The rearrangement joins TRBV19 to TRBJ2-1, with D maybe TRBD1 (7 bases). The germline V gene has CDR1 LNHDA and CDR2 SQIVND (reference sequence). Between the trimmed V and J ends, which lost 5 bases and 6 bases, there was a span of 11 bases. This CDR3 region has 13 residues. The CDR3 nucleotides are TGTGCCAGTAGTCCAGGGGGGATCAATGAGCAGTTCTTC. Encoded protein: CASSPGGINEQFF.

At least ten counts were recorded for this clonotype. The rearrangement uses TRBV4-2 and TRBJ2-3; D is unclear. The V end was cut by 0 bases, the J end by 6 bases, with 13 bases between. The germline V gene has CDR1 LGHNA and CDR2 YNFKEQ. The CDR3 runs 15 residues. This CDR3 reads CASSQDGVPLDTQYF. Written as DNA, the CDR3 is TGTGCCAGCAGCCAAGATGGGGTGCCCCTGGATACGCAGTATTTT.

In its sample, this clonotype was seen many times. J is TRBJ2-1 and V is TRBV5-1; D might be TRBD1 (5 bases). Germline CDR1 SGHRS, CDR2 YFSETQ. Trimming removed 1 base at V and 2 bases at J, with 7 bases between. The CDR3 spans 14 residues. For the CDR3, the DNA is TGCGCCAGCAGCTTGAGGGGTCCCTACAATGAGCAGTTCTTC. Translating it yields CASSLRGPYNEQFF.

This chain connects TRBV11-2 to TRBJ1-1, with no clear D. CDR1 and CDR2 from the germline V gene are SGHAT and FQNNGV. The CDR3 is made up of 14 amino acids. V was shortened by 0 bases and J by 1 base, with 6 bases between the two germline ends. This CDR3 is CASSLEIQNTEAFF. CDR3 nucleotide sequence: TGTGCCAGCAGCTTAGAGATCCAGAACACTGAAGCTTTCTTT. Supplemented by reference TRBV11-2 and TRBJ1-1, the full variable domain reads EAGVAQSPRYKIIEKRQSVAFWCNPISGHATLYWYQQILGQGPKLLIQFQNNGVVDDSQLPKDRFSAERLKGVDSTLKIQPAKLEDSAVYLCASSLEIQNTEAFFGQGTRLTVV.

Ten or more counts support this clonotype. The chain combines TRBV2 with TRBJ2-3; D unclear. This CDR3 spans 13 amino acids. Trimming took off 7 bases at V and 1 base at J, with 9 bases between the two ends. Germline values: CDR1 SNHLY, CDR2 FYNNEI. The CDR3 DNA sequence: TGTGCCAGCAACCGTGGAGGCACAGATACGCAGTATTTT. As protein: CASNRGGTDTQYF.

This clonotype was counted ten times or more. V gene TRBV6-5 combines with J gene TRBJ2-3, with 8 positions matching TRBD2. This CDR3 has 15 residues. In germline, CDR1 is MNHEY, CDR2 SVGAGI. Trimming removed 1 base from V and 1 base from J; junction bases left unmatched: 1. This CDR3 is CASSYYGGGTDTQYF. CDR3 nucleotides: TGTGCCAGCAGTTACTACGGGGGGGGCACAGATACGCAGTATTTT.

The rearrangement uses TRBV27 and TRBJ1-5, with D maybe TRBD1 (5 bases). Germline V gene data show CDR1 as MNHEY and CDR2 as SMNVEV (reference sequence). The CDR3 is 13 amino acids. V was clipped by 8 bases and J by 3 bases, with 11 bases between them. CDR3 in amino acids: CASWRGPNQPQHF. The DNA for the CDR3 is TGTGCCAGCTGGCGGGGACCCAATCAGCCCCAGCATTTT.

The CDR3 DNA is TGTGCCAGCAGCACCCAAGCGGGGGGGCGCACAGATACGCAGTATTTT. Translation gives CASSTQAGGRTDTQYF. The V and J genes are TRBV7-9 and TRBJ2-3, with 10 bases fitting TRBD2. V was pared by 5 bases and J by 1 base, with 6 bases of the junction left unmatched. Germline CDR1 reads SEHNR; CDR2 reads FQNEAQ (reference sequence). This CDR3 is 16 amino acids long.

This chain joins TRBV27 and TRBJ2-2; a possible D gene is TRBD2 (5 bases). CDR1 and CDR2 from the germline V gene are MNHEY and SMNVEV (reference sequence). The CDR3 spans 15 residues. V lost 5 bases and J lost 4, with 14 bases in between. The CDR3 DNA reads TGTGCCAGCAGTCCAGGACTCGGTAGCACCGGGGAGCTGTTTTTT. It specifies CASSPGLGSTGELFF.

This clonotype was detected many times. V and J are TRBV6-1 and TRBJ1-2; possible D gene TRBD1, 6 bases. The CDR3 is made up of 14 amino acids. Germline CDR1 and CDR2: MNHNS and SASEGT. V lost 6 bases, J lost 1 base, and 12 bases lay in between. DNA for the CDR3: TGTGCCAGCAGAACCCGGGACATTAACTATGGCTACACCTTC. It codes for CASRTRDINYGYTF.

This clonotype was seen only a few times. The rearrangement joins TRBV7-2 to TRBJ2-1; TRBD2 is a possible D gene (5 bases). The CDR3 is 16 amino acids. The V and J ends lost 2 bases and 5 bases respectively, with 16 bases between them. The germline V gene has CDR1 SGHTA and CDR2 FQGNSA. CDR3 nucleotide sequence: TGTGCCAGCAGCTTATCGCTAGGTCGGGATAACAATGAGCAGTTCTTC. Its protein product is CASSLSLGRDNNEQFF.

This chain uses TRBV20-1 with TRBJ1-1; D perhaps matches TRBD1 (6 bases). Germline V lookup: CDR1 DFQATT, CDR2 SNEGSKA (reference sequence). The CDR3 spans 16 residues. V lost 3 bases and J 0 bases, leaving 17 bases between the germline ends. CDR3 protein: CSARDIRGSLNTEAFF. The CDR3 region has the DNA TGCAGTGCTAGGGATATCAGGGGAAGTCTGAACACTGAAGCTTTCTTT.

This clonotype was seen a handful of times. This chain links TRBV20-1 with TRBJ2-7, with TRBD2 matching 11 bases. From germline, CDR1 is DFQATT and CDR2 SNEGSKA (reference sequence). This CDR3 has 13 amino acids. The V and J ends lost 6 bases and 5 bases, in that order; junction bases with no gene match: 6. This CDR3 is CSARASGRNEQYF. CDR3 sequence (DNA): TGCAGTGCACGGGCTAGCGGGAGGAACGAGCAGTACTTC.